This T cell receptor beta chain came from a study of blood T cells in healthy people across ages. Each sample gave at least 7 million isolated PBMCs. Next came a second PCR, run for about 7 to 11 cycles, which used a sample-barcoded 5' primer along with a J-beta primer mix. TCRdb itself ran the 5' RACE reads through MiXCR, one entry per CDR3 protein. The data show 550,000 to 650,000 distinct CDR3 sequences, with about 30% seen just once and about 15% held by the top ten. The ends were cut back, 8 bases at V and 5 bases at J, with 18 bases in the middle. This CDR3 has 14 residues. Per the germline V gene, CDR1 is MNHEY and CDR2 is SVGAGI. This clonotype was seen more than once but under ten times.

The chain carries TRBV6-5 and TRBJ1-1, with TRBD1 as a possible D gene (5 bases). The sample comprised blood. The TCR originated in a woman of 80 years or more in good health. This CDR3 reads CASGESRGETEAFF. CDR3 DNA: TGTGCCAGCGGCGAATCCCGGGGCGAAACTGAAGCTTTCTTT.